The 27 T cell receptor beta chains given below trace back to one sample, sequenced in a study of CD4+ T cells in melanoma. Measured with immunoSEQ multiplex PCR; TCRdb has only the in-frame clones, and not every one. The data show some 120,000 clones, about 92% seen once. The sequencing sample was made of peripheral blood. The receptors here all came from a human donor with melanoma.

The CDR3 region has the DNA TGTGCCAGCAGCCTGACTAGGGACTTGAATGAGCAGTTCTTC. Protein sequence: CASSLTRDLNEQFF. The chain is built from TRBV4-2 and TRBJ2-1, with TRBD2 as a possible D gene (6 bases). CDR1 is LGHNA, CDR2 YNFKEQ, per germline. This CDR3 has 14 amino acids. Deletions cut 4 bases from V and 7 bases from J, with 14 bases between.

The chain joins TRBV28 to TRBJ1-5; D unclear. CDR3 size: 13 residues. Deletions cut 4 bases from V and 5 bases from J, with 9 bases between. Germline V gives CDR1 MDHEN, CDR2 SYDVKM. This chain's CDR3 is CASSSPPDQPQHF. The DNA of the CDR3 is TGTGCCAGCAGTTCCCCACCCGATCAGCCCCAGCATTTT.

The chain recombines TRBV7-9 with TRBJ2-5; D might be TRBD1 (5 bases). Germline CDR1 SEHNR, CDR2 FQNEAQ (reference sequence). V was shortened by 5 bases and J by 4 bases, with 20 bases between the two germline ends. This CDR3 is built from 16 residues. CDR3 sequence: CASSPMAAQRGETQYF. The CDR3, as DNA: TGTGCCAGCAGCCCCATGGCGGCCCAAAGGGGAGAGACCCAGTACTTC. The full variable domain, rest sourced from reference TRBV7-9 and TRBJ2-5, is DTGVSQNPRHKITKRGQNVTFRCDPISEHNRLYWYRQTLGQGPEFLTYFQNEAQLEKSRLLSDRFSAERPKGSFSTLEIQRTEQGDSAMYLCASSPMAAQRGETQYFGPGTRLLVL.

The genes are TRBV2 and TRBJ2-5; 9 bases agree with TRBD1. Trimming at V came to 6 bases and at J to 5 bases, leaving 4 bases not matched to a gene. Germline assignment: CDR1 SNHLY and CDR2 FYNNEI. This CDR3 region has 13 residues. This chain's CDR3 is CASSADRGETQYF. CDR3 DNA sequence: TGTGCCAGCAGCGCCGACAGGGGGGAGACCCAGTACTTC.

The chain couples TRBV27 to TRBJ2-3; D not certain. The V end was cut by 6 bases, the J end by 4 bases, with 14 bases between. CDR1 is MNHEY, CDR2 SMNVEV, per germline (reference sequence). The CDR3 has 14 residues. The CDR3 DNA is TGTGCCAGCAGCCCCGGACGTCCCCCAGATACGCAGTATTTT. Translated: CASSPGRPPDTQYF.

The V gene is TRBV30, the J gene TRBJ2-2, with D maybe TRBD2 (7 bases). The germline V gene encodes CDR1 GTSNPN and CDR2 SVGIG (reference sequence). The V end was cut by 0 bases, the J end by 5 bases, with 10 bases between. The CDR3 has 14 amino acids. CDR3 in DNA: TGTGCCTGGAGTGTAGGGGGGGGGACCGGGGAGCTGTTTTTT. Translated, it gives CAWSVGGGTGELFF.

The J gene is TRBJ2-2, the V gene TRBV7-8; 8 nucleotides align to TRBD1. There are 16 residues in the CDR3. The germline V gene encodes CDR1 SGHVS and CDR2 FQNEAQ. V lost 5 bases to trimming and J lost 3 bases; unmatched junction nucleotides: 8. The CDR3 DNA reads TGTGCCAGCAGCGACAGGGGACTCGGGGACACCGGGGAGCTGTTTTTT. Its protein is CASSDRGLGDTGELFF.

The CDR3 protein is CASSQESAGGPREQFF. As DNA, the CDR3 is TGCGCCAGCAGCCAAGAGAGCGCGGGGGGGCCCCGGGAGCAGTTCTTC. The chain links TRBV4-3 to TRBJ2-1; 9 bases are shared with TRBD2. CDR1 is LGHNA and CDR2 is YSLEER in the germline V gene. There are 16 residues in the CDR3. J was trimmed by 10 bases and V by 0 bases; bases with no gene match: 10.

The chain has TRBV27 and TRBJ1-2, with D maybe TRBD1 (5 bases). The CDR3 length is 15 residues. Germline V gene lookup returns CDR1 MNHEY and CDR2 SMNVEV (reference sequence). V was cut by 6 bases and J by 3 bases, with 17 bases left in between. CDR3 sequence reads: CASSAPSRGDYGYTF. CDR3 in DNA: TGTGCCAGCAGCGCACCTTCGCGGGGGGACTATGGCTACACCTTC.

The chain employs TRBV6-1 and TRBJ1-2; D is possibly TRBD1 (6 bases). The V end lost 1 base, the J end lost 5 bases, and 14 bases lay between the germline ends. In germline, CDR1 is MNHNS, CDR2 SASEGT. The CDR3 sequence is 15 residues long. CDR3 residues: CASSEGGRGAYGYTF. CDR3 bases: TGTGCCAGCAGTGAAGGGGGAAGGGGGGCGTATGGCTACACCTTC.

The rearrangement uses TRBV2 and TRBJ1-6; D is undetermined. This CDR3 spans 16 amino acids. V was pared by 0 bases and J by 4 bases, with 10 bases between. CDR1 is SNHLY and CDR2 is FYNNEI in the germline V gene. CDR3 sequence: CASSEALTDYNSPLHF. CDR3 sequence (DNA): TGTGCCAGCAGTGAAGCGCTTACGGATTATAATTCACCCCTCCACTTT.

The chain employs TRBV7-3 and TRBJ2-1, with 9 bases aligning to TRBD2. Per germline, CDR1 SGHTA and CDR2 FQGTGA. V lost 0 bases and J lost 12; bases outside the gene matches: 3. This CDR3 has 13 residues. The CDR3 region is CASSLTGLAWQFF. CDR3 coding DNA: TGTGCCAGCAGCTTAACCGGACTAGCGTGGCAGTTCTTC.

V gene TRBV2 combines with J gene TRBJ1-1; the D is unclear. The CDR3 has 13 amino acids. CDR1 is SNHLY, CDR2 FYNNEI, per germline. V dropped 4 bases and J dropped 5 bases, with 11 bases sitting between them. In nucleotides, the CDR3 is TGTGCCAGCAGTGTTGAGATTTGGACTGAAGCTTTCTTT. It translates to CASSVEIWTEAFF.

The chain is built from TRBV27 and TRBJ2-7; TRBD2 is a possible D gene (7 bases). Deletions cut 5 bases from V and 6 bases from J, with 20 bases between. CDR1 is MNHEY, CDR2 SMNVEV, per germline (reference sequence). There are 15 residues in the CDR3. CDR3 amino acids: CASSPLGGGYSEQYF. The CDR3 DNA reads TGTGCCAGCAGTCCCTTAGGGGGGGGTTACAGCGAGCAGTACTTC.

V gene TRBV5-6 combines with J gene TRBJ2-1; D is perhaps TRBD2 (6 bases). Germline V gene lookup returns CDR1 SGHDT and CDR2 YYEEEE. The CDR3 runs 14 residues. The V and J ends lost 2 bases and 4 bases respectively, with 10 bases between them. The DNA for the CDR3 is TGTGCCAGCAGCTTCCCCGGGAGATACAATGAGCAGTTCTTC. As protein: CASSFPGRYNEQFF.

This clone was detected once. The V call is TRBV19, the J call TRBJ1-5, with 9 bases identical to TRBD1. Germline lookup yields CDR1 LNHDA and CDR2 SQIVND (reference sequence). The CDR3 covers 18 residues. Trimming at V came to 5 bases and at J to 2 bases, leaving 13 bases not matched to a gene. CDR3 sequence: CASSSGDRGVSGNQPQHF. The CDR3 nucleotides read TGTGCCAGTAGTTCAGGAGACAGGGGGGTTTCTGGCAATCAGCCCCAGCATTTT.

The genes are TRBV5-4 and TRBJ2-3; 16 bases map to TRBD2. V was clipped by 4 bases and J by 6 bases; unmatched bases: 5. From germline, CDR1 is SGHNT and CDR2 YYREEE (reference sequence). This CDR3 is built from 16 residues. The DNA for the CDR3 is TGTGCCAGCAGCACGGGACTAGCGGGGGGGATGGATACGCAGTATTTT. Translated, it gives CASSTGLAGGMDTQYF.

The rearrangement links TRBV9 to TRBJ1-2; TRBD1 aligns across 7 bases. With 3 bases clipped from V and 7 bases from J, the junction kept 3 bases outside the gene matches. Germline values: CDR1 SGDLS, CDR2 YYNGEE. CDR3 size: 12 residues. Here the CDR3 DNA reads TGTGCCAGCAGCGCAACAGGGGTTGGCTACACCTTC. Translated: CASSATGVGYTF.

The CDR3 is CAWSVAREVQYF. The CDR3 DNA is TGTGCCTGGAGTGTAGCCAGGGAGGTCCAGTACTTC. The chain is built from TRBV30 and TRBJ2-5; D may be TRBD2 (6 bases). CDR1 and CDR2 (germline): GTSNPN, SVGIG (reference sequence). The CDR3 is 12 residues long. V was clipped by 0 bases and J by 10 bases, with 12 bases between them.

The V call is TRBV28, the J call TRBJ2-1, with unresolved D. The CDR3 contains 16 residues. CDR1 and CDR2 (germline): MDHEN, SYDVKM. The V end was cut by 5 bases, the J end by 5 bases, with 19 bases between. The CDR3, as DNA: TGTGCCAGCAGTACTTTACCGGCCCGAACAAACAATGAGCAGTTCTTC. Residues: CASSTLPARTNNEQFF.

J is TRBJ2-1 and V is TRBV7-3; 12 nucleotides line up with TRBD2. CDR1 is SGHTA, CDR2 FQGTGA, per germline. The V and J ends lost 5 bases and 8 bases, in that order; junction bases with no gene match: 10. The length of the CDR3 is 16 residues. CDR3 in amino acids: CASSPRSSGGAHEQFF. Written as DNA, the CDR3 is TGTGCCAGCAGCCCACGCTCTAGCGGGGGGGCCCATGAGCAGTTCTTC.

In this sample, this clone turned up once. The germline gene is not matched at one end of the junction; a read error may be the cause. Other DNA sequences of this sample code for an identical CDR3. The gene calls are TRBV5-6 and TRBJ2-1; tentative D call: TRBD1 (5 bases). CDR3 length: 13 residues. Per germline, CDR1 SGHDT and CDR2 YYEEEE. The CDR3 region is CASSSYRFHEQFF. CDR3 bases: TGTGCCAGCAGTTCCTACAGGTTCCATGAACAGTTCTTC. The full variable domain, rest sourced from reference TRBV5-6 and TRBJ2-1, is DAGVTQSPTHLIKTRGQQVTLRCSPKSGHDTVSWYQQALGQGPQFIFQYYEEEERQRGNFPDRFSGHQFPNYSSELNVNALLLGDSALYLCASSSYRFHEQFFGPGTRLTVL.

The chain has TRBV18 and TRBJ1-4; 7 bases match TRBD1. Trimming took 1 base from V and 5 from J; bases not matched to a gene: 4. Germline V lookup: CDR1 KGHSH, CDR2 LQKENI. CDR3 size: 15 residues. The CDR3 nucleotides read TGTGCCAGCTCACCACTGTTACAGGGGAATGAAAAACTGTTTTTT. Its translation: CASSPLLQGNEKLFF. Together with reference TRBV18 and TRBJ1-4, the CDR3 gives the full variable domain: NAGVMQNPRHLVRRRGQEARLRCSPMKGHSHVYWYRQLPEEGLKFMVYLQKENIIDESGMPKERFSAEFPKEGPSILRIQQVVRGDSAAYFCASSPLLQGNEKLFFGSGTQLSVL.

This clone was observed once. The chain combines TRBV20-1 with TRBJ2-7; TRBD2 might be the D (6 bases). Germline V lookup: CDR1 DFQATT, CDR2 SNEGSKA (reference sequence). This CDR3 is 11 amino acids long. The CDR3 coding sequence is TGCAGCCCGGGACTCCTCTACGAGCAGTACTTC. The encoded protein is CSPGLLYEQYF.

V and J are TRBV7-2 and TRBJ2-1; possible D gene TRBD1, 5 bases. Trimming took 3 bases from V and 9 from J, leaving 15 bases between them. Germline CDR1 SGHTA, CDR2 FQGNSA. The CDR3 contains 14 residues. CDR3 bases: TGTGCCAGCAGCTTTAAGGGCGCAAGGGGTGAGCAGTTCTTC. Translating it yields CASSFKGARGEQFF.

The V call is TRBV10-3, the J call TRBJ2-7; no definite D call. This CDR3 is built from 14 residues. V dropped 6 bases and J dropped 2 bases, with 14 bases sitting between them. Germline assignment: CDR1 ENHRY and CDR2 SYGVKD. CDR3 protein: CAIRTNSGPYEQYF. CDR3 bases: TGTGCCATCAGAACGAACAGTGGTCCCTACGAGCAGTACTTC.

The chain recombines TRBV4-3 with TRBJ2-1; 12 nucleotides line up with TRBD1. V lost 0 bases and J lost 7; bases outside the gene matches: 13. This CDR3 comprises 19 residues. Germline V CDR1 and CDR2: LGHNA, YSLEER. CDR3 nucleotide sequence: TGCGCCAGCAGCCAAGATCATACTTCCCCGGGACAGGGGGCTAATGAGCAGTTCTTC. Its translation is CASSQDHTSPGQGANEQFF.